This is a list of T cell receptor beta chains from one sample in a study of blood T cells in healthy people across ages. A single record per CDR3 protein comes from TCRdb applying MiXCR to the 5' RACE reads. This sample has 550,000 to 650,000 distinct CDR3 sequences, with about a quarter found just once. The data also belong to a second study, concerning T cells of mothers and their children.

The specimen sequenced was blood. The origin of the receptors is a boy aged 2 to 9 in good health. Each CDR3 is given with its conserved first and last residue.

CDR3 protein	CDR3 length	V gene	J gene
CASSADSLYGYTF	13	TRBV6-1	TRBJ1-2
CASSLAPRSTQYF	13	TRBV14	TRBJ2-3
CASGQNGYEQYF	12	TRBV28	TRBJ2-7
CASSGEINTGELFF	14	TRBV6-5	TRBJ2-2
CASSLLLHYNEQFF	14	TRBV5-1	TRBJ2-1
CASSLSAGALLF	12	TRBV27	TRBJ2-7
CSARTGNSGNTIYF	14	TRBV20-1	TRBJ1-3
CSARLAGLAKNIQYF	15	TRBV20-1	TRBJ2-4
CASSPPPTQYF	11	TRBV12-3/TRBV12-4	TRBJ2-3
CASSVVTGANNEQFF	15	TRBV9	TRBJ2-1
CASSFRGRVGKNTEAFF	17	TRBV7-8	TRBJ1-1
CASSLSSPRDTQYF	14	TRBV5-1	TRBJ2-3
CSASQPGQGLEYF	13	TRBV20-1	TRBJ2-1
CASSPARGETELFF	14	TRBV18	TRBJ1-4
CASSRGQGGVTDTQYF	16	TRBV27	TRBJ2-3
CASSPGTGDNSPLHF	15	TRBV5-1	TRBJ1-6
CASSGANEKLFF	12	TRBV12-3/TRBV12-4	TRBJ1-4
CSAPGLGAGAPDTQYF	16	TRBV20-1	TRBJ2-3
CASSSVVWDGYTF	13	TRBV7-2	TRBJ1-2
CASSPRLAGYENIQYF	16	TRBV9	TRBJ2-4
CASSPGHLNTEAFF	14	TRBV3-1	TRBJ1-1
CASSFWGQGGNEQFF	15	TRBV5-1	-
CASSLGGPTETQYF	14	TRBV28	TRBJ2-5
CASSFSGTGGPGANVLTF	18	TRBV11-2	TRBJ2-6
CASSLLREGDNEQFF	15	TRBV7-9	TRBJ2-1
CASSLEPGQGKETQYF	16	TRBV7-3	TRBJ2-5
CSAVAQLNTGELFF	14	TRBV29-1	TRBJ2-2
CASSSSDWVPYEQYF	15	TRBV7-2	TRBJ2-7
CASSTGGWRQETQYF	15	TRBV28	TRBJ2-5
CASSDGGQGRNSNQPQHF	18	TRBV19	TRBJ1-5
CASSYVENEQFF	12	TRBV6-6	TRBJ2-1
CASSKGQGPSRSTEAFF	17	TRBV6-1	TRBJ1-1
CASSVGVDGEAFF	13	TRBV9	TRBJ1-1
CASSLVGTGVGANVLTF	17	TRBV5-5	TRBJ2-6
CASSYSGGPGVEQYF	15	TRBV6-5	TRBJ2-7
CASSNTRAVLVQETQYF	17	TRBV3-1	TRBJ2-5
CASSFQRLALDEQFF	15	TRBV7-8	TRBJ2-1
CATRGKGYEQYF	12	TRBV15	TRBJ2-7
CASSQGTWGTNEKLFF	16	TRBV4-1	TRBJ1-4
CASSAGGYETQYF	13	TRBV9	TRBJ2-5
CAIRAGTSGSCNEQFF	16	TRBV10-3	TRBJ2-1
CASSPAPGSTDTQYF	15	TRBV7-2	TRBJ2-3
CASSLGRGLANTGELFF	17	TRBV7-9	TRBJ2-2
CSASTGRWDEQYF	13	TRBV20-1	TRBJ2-7
CASERRFRETQYF	13	TRBV7-6	TRBJ2-5
CAWSTTSAETQYF	13	TRBV30	TRBJ2-5
CASSAQGAYNEKLFF	15	TRBV9	TRBJ1-4
CASSLFLAGQETQYF	15	TRBV5-1	TRBJ2-5
CASSETGAGGYTF	13	TRBV6-1	TRBJ1-2
CSALGRDHTGELFF	14	TRBV29-1	TRBJ2-2
CAISRTEDTQYF	12	TRBV10-3	TRBJ2-3
CATSRDRDSDIQYF	14	TRBV15	TRBJ2-4
CASSKGATSGSYNEQFF	17	TRBV21-1	-
CSAGYGGANTDTQYF	15	TRBV20-1	TRBJ2-3
CASSYHRGGSIQYF	14	TRBV7-9	TRBJ2-4
CSASRRRRQDDEQYF	15	TRBV20-1	TRBJ2-7
CSAPVQGSGETQYF	14	TRBV20-1	-